The source of this T cell receptor (beta chain) is a study of shared clonotypes between healthy human individuals. Naive CD8 populations comprised CD45RO-negative cells positively selected for CCR7, excluding terminally differentiated effector memory CD45RA+ cells. Trimming removed 4 bases from V and 0 bases from J; junction bases left unmatched: 9. CDR1 is MNHNS, CDR2 SASEGT, per germline. This CDR3 spans 17 amino acids. Using immunoSEQ multiplex PCR, the repertoire was profiled, and TCRdb retains in-frame clones only, with some absent. The top ten hold 0.9% to 1.4% of the sample, which has more than 2 million clones, approximately 94% seen once.

The V call is TRBV6-1, the J call TRBJ2-3, with 8 bases matching TRBD2. Input material: naive CD8+ T cells sorted from blood. This clonotype originated in a man aged 18 to 29 in good health. The CDR3 nucleotides read TGTGCCAGCAGTGGAGCGGGAGACACTACTAGCACAGATACGCAGTATTTT. Residues: CASSGAGDTTSTDTQYF.